This T cell receptor beta chain comes out of a study of T cell repertoires in cytomegalovirus infection. Via MiXCR, TCRdb re-called the reads, giving one row per CDR3 protein. The sample gives a few hundred thousand distinct CDR3 sequences, approximately 9.5% of which show up once; about 4.5% is in the top ten. This clonotype occurred many times. The CDR3 consists of 16 residues. Germline trimming cut 1 base from V and 0 bases from J; bases unmatched to any gene: 2. Germline CDR1 is SGHVS and CDR2 is FNYEAQ. This chain joins TRBV7-6 and TRBJ2-2, with 7 positions matching TRBD2. The clonotype comes from a human donor in good health (CMV status not recorded). Some clones in this sample may be carry-over from other donors' samples. Sequencing was performed on PBMCs. The CDR3, as DNA: TGTGCCAGCAGCTTAGGCCTAGCGGCGAACACCGGGGAGCTGTTTTTT. It encodes CASSLGLAANTGELFF.